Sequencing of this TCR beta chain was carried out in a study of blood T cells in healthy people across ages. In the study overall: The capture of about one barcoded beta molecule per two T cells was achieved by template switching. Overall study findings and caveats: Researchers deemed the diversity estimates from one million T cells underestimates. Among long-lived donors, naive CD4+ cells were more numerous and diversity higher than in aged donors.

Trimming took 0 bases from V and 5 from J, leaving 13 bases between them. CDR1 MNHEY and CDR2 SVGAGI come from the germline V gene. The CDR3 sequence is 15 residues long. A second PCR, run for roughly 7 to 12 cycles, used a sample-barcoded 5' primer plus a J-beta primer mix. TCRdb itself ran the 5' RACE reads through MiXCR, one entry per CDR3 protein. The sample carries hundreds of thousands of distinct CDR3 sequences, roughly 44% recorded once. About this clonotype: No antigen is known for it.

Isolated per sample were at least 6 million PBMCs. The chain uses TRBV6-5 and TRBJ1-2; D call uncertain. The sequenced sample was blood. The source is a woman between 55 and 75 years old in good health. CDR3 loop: CASSYSSGDGYGYTF. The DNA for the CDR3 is TGTGCCAGCAGTTACTCAAGCGGAGATGGGTATGGCTACACCTTC.